This T cell receptor (beta chain) was profiled in a study of cytomegalovirus exposure and HLA in healthy donors. Concerning this clone itself: Its antigen is as yet unknown.

Findings of the study overall: For most subjects, TCR beta sequences were reported to predict HLA-A and HLA-B alleles with accuracy.

With 60 Vbeta and 13 Jbeta primers, the PCR was carried out. TCRdb keeps only in-frame clones here, not all; method: immunoSEQ multiplex PCR. The sample has about 140,000 clones, 79% seen once; the top ten hold about 3%. CDR1 is MNHEY and CDR2 is SMNVEV in the germline V gene (reference sequence). This CDR3 is 13 amino acids long. With V trimmed by 10 bases and J by 4 bases, 9 bases remained unmatched. Sequenced material: PBMCs. The chain employs TRBV27 and TRBJ1-2, with 7 bases fitting TRBD1. This clonotype was sampled from a female donor in good health and CMV-seronegative. The CDR3 sequence: CATAPGGSYGYTF. The CDR3 coding sequence is TGTGCCACTGCTCCAGGGGGAAGCTATGGCTACACCTTC.